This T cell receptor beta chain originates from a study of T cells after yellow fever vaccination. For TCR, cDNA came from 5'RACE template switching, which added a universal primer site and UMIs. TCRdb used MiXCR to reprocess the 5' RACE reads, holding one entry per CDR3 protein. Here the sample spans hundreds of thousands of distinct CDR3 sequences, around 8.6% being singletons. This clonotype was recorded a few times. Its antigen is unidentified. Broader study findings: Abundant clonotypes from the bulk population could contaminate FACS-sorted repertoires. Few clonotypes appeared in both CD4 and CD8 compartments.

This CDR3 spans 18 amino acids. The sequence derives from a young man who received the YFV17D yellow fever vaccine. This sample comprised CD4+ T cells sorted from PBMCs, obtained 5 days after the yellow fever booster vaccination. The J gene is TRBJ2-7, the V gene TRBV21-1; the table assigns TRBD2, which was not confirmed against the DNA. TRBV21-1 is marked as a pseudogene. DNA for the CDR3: TGTGCCAGCAGCATCCGAACGAGCGGGACTGACAGCTCCTACGAGCAGTACGTC. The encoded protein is CASSIRTSGTDSSYEQYV.